The 10 T cell receptor beta chains below were found in one sample sequenced in a study of cytomegalovirus exposure and HLA in healthy donors. Primers for the PCR totalled 60 Vbeta and 13 Jbeta. Clones were sequenced by immunoSEQ multiplex PCR, and TCRdb holds only the in-frame ones, with some missing. The sample has under 130,000 clones; 12% are singletons. Sequenced material: PBMCs. The receptors come from a man aged 35-49 years in good health and CMV-seropositive.

This chain joins TRBV9 and TRBJ2-6; TRBD2 matches 10 bases. The CDR3 extends over 18 amino acids. With 0 bases clipped from V and 0 bases from J, the junction kept 3 bases outside the gene matches. Germline V gene sequence: CDR1 SGDLS, CDR2 YYNGEE. CDR3 residues: CASSVGLAGDSGANVLTF. DNA for the CDR3: TGTGCCAGCAGCGTAGGGCTAGCGGGAGACTCTGGGGCCAACGTCCTGACTTTC.

The chain employs TRBV19 and TRBJ2-2; 11 positions match TRBD2. The V segment lost 5 bases and the J segment 7 bases; nucleotides outside the gene matches: 6. The CDR3 has 15 amino acids. Germline assignment: CDR1 LNHDA and CDR2 SQIVND (reference sequence). The CDR3 loop is CASSLTSGSGGELFF. The CDR3 DNA is TGTGCCAGTAGTCTAACTAGCGGGAGCGGCGGGGAGCTGTTTTTT.

This clone has a handful of counts. The chain carries TRBV6-1 and TRBJ1-1; a weak D match, TRBD1 (5 bases). Germline V gives CDR1 MNHNS, CDR2 SASEGT. The CDR3 extends over 13 amino acids. Deletions cut 6 bases from V and 7 bases from J, with 15 bases between. Here the CDR3 DNA reads TGTGCCAGCAGCCCGGAGGGGAGGAGTGAAGCTTTCTTT. Residues: CASSPEGRSEAFF.

The rearrangement links TRBV27 to TRBJ2-1; the match to TRBD1 covers 8 bases. Germline CDR1 MNHEY, CDR2 SMNVEV (reference sequence). V was pared by 5 bases and J by 1 base, with 4 bases of the junction left unmatched. The CDR3 spans 15 residues. CDR3 nucleotides: TGTGCCAGCAGTACATGGACAGGGTCCTACAATGAGCAGTTCTTC. It encodes CASSTWTGSYNEQFF.

The chain uses TRBV19 and TRBJ2-7, with 8 nucleotides matching TRBD2. Germline-derived CDR1 and CDR2 are LNHDA and SQIVND (reference sequence). V lost 2 bases and J lost 2; bases outside the gene matches: 8. This CDR3 has 16 amino acids. The CDR3 nucleotides are TGTGCCAGTAGTATAAAAAAGACTAGCGTACCCTACGAGCAGTACTTC. Translating gives CASSIKKTSVPYEQYF.

This clone was recorded a few times. The V gene is TRBV18, the J gene TRBJ2-7, with 10 bases fitting TRBD1. CDR3 length equals 14 residues. Losses at the gene ends were 3 bases for V and 4 bases for J; bases not matched to a gene: 3. Germline CDR1 KGHSH, CDR2 LQKENI. The CDR3 here is CASSPPGQGYEQYF. The DNA of the CDR3 is TGTGCCAGCTCACCTCCGGGACAGGGGTACGAGCAGTACTTC.

This clone came up a few times. This chain uses TRBV5-5 with TRBJ1-1; 12 bases align to TRBD1. CDR1 SGHKS and CDR2 YYEKEE come from the germline V gene (reference sequence). After removal of 4 bases from V and 10 bases from J, the junction contained 8 bases not matched to a gene. The CDR3 covers 14 residues. CDR3 in DNA: TGTGCCAGCAGCCGCGAAGGGACAGGGGGCGTAGCTTTCTTT. Protein: CASSREGTGGVAFF. Based on the CDR3 plus reference TRBV5-5 and TRBJ1-1, the full variable domain is DAGVTQSPTHLIKTRGQQVTLRCSPISGHKSVSWYQQVLGQGPQFIFQYYEKEERGRGNFPDRFSARQFPNYSSELNVNALLLGDSALYLCASSREGTGGVAFFGQGTRLTVV.

This clone was seen a few times. The V gene is TRBV19, the J gene TRBJ2-2; 7 nucleotides agree with TRBD1. Germline-derived CDR1 and CDR2 are LNHDA and SQIVND (reference sequence). The CDR3 has 13 amino acids. The J segment lost 5 bases and the V segment lost 4 bases, leaving 1 base of the junction unmatched. Written as DNA, the CDR3 is TGTGCCAGTAGTACACAGGGGACCGGGGAGCTGTTTTTT. Amino acids: CASSTQGTGELFF.

The rearrangement uses TRBV5-5 and TRBJ2-2; the match to TRBD1 covers 7 bases. Looked up from germline, CDR1 is SGHKS and CDR2 is YYEKEE (reference sequence). With 2 bases clipped from V and 10 bases from J, the junction kept 14 bases outside the gene matches. The CDR3 covers 16 residues. CDR3 region: CASSLRFARGMEELFF. The DNA of the CDR3 is TGTGCCAGCAGCTTACGGTTCGCCAGGGGGATGGAGGAGCTGTTTTTT.

J is TRBJ2-1 and V is TRBV11-1; D is perhaps TRBD2 (5 bases). The germline gives CDR1 SGHAT, CDR2 FQDESV (reference sequence). The CDR3 runs to 14 residues. V was trimmed by 8 bases and J by 8 bases, leaving 19 bases between them. The chain's CDR3 is CASGRGRGWDEQFF. DNA for the CDR3: TGTGCCAGCGGCCGAGGTCGCGGGTGGGATGAGCAGTTCTTC.